The present T cell receptor beta chain was sequenced within a study of blood T cell repertoires in COVID-19. Study at large: Some COVID-19 samples were acute and others convalescent; all came from the United States, Italy and Spain.

Sequenced by immunoSEQ multiplex PCR; TCRdb stores in-frame clones only, minus some. In the table there are some 87,000 clones, more than 65% of which are singletons. This receptor was identified in an elderly man with active or convalescent COVID-19. Material for sequencing was peripheral blood.

The CDR3 DNA follows: TGTGCCAGCAGCGTAGAATGGGCTCCGGATTCACCCCTCCACTTT. It encodes CASSVEWAPDSPLHF. The rearrangement joins TRBV9 to TRBJ1-6; D gene unclear. Per germline, CDR1 SGDLS and CDR2 YYNGEE. The CDR3 runs 15 residues. The ends were cut back, 0 bases at V and 8 bases at J, with 12 bases in the middle.